This record looks at one T cell receptor beta chain sequence and its context. Reverse transcription of about 0.5 to 1 ug RNA used random hexamers. The CDR3 of TCR beta was amplified by immunoSEQ multiplex PCR across 54 Vbeta and 13 Jbeta. TCRdb re-called the immunoSEQ multiplex PCR reads with MiXCR, one entry per CDR3 protein. The sample shows around 270,000 distinct CDR3 sequences, 65% to 90% of them seen only once. The V gene lost 1 base and the J gene lost 7 bases, with 10 bases spanning the gap. Germline lookup yields CDR1 SEHNR and CDR2 FQNEAQ (reference sequence). CDR3 length: 13 amino acids. This record belongs to a study of CD8 T cells in Susac syndrome.

This receptor was identified in a human donor with multiple sclerosis. Sequenced material: CD8+ T cells from PBMCs. The genes are TRBV7-9 and TRBJ1-2; maybe TRBD1 (6 bases). The CDR3 here is CASSLGGARGYTF. The CDR3 nucleotides read TGTGCCAGCAGCTTAGGGGGGGCACGTGGCTACACCTTC. The complete variable domain, with remaining parts taken from reference TRBV7-9 and TRBJ1-2, reads DTGVSQNPRHKITKRGQNVTFRCDPISEHNRLYWYRQTLGQGPEFLTYFQNEAQLEKSRLLSDRFSAERPKGSFSTLEIQRTEQGDSAMYLCASSLGGARGYTFGSGTRLTVV.